The rows below give T cell receptor beta chains drawn from one sample of a study of T-cell reconstitution after alpha-beta-depleted transplantation in children. TCRdb processed the PCR reads anew with MiXCR; each CDR3 protein has one entry. The top ten hold approximately 4.2% of the sample, which has hundreds of thousands of distinct CDR3 sequences, more than 10% seen once. Sample: PBMCs, taken from the stem cell graft. The receptors come from a human donor who donated a stem cell graft to a child with Fanconi anemia. Both conserved end residues are part of each CDR3. D genes are given only for firm matches. The size entry is marked missing in some rows and otherwise reads once, few, many or a size class.

CDR3 length	D gene	V gene	J gene	clone size	CDR3 DNA	CDR3 protein
14	TRBD2	TRBV5-1	TRBJ2-3	NA	TGCGCCAGCAAGTTGCGGGGGGACACAGATACGCAGTATTTT	CASKLRGDTDTQYF
15	TRBD2	TRBV29-1	TRBJ2-3	many	TGCAGCGTTGACGGACTAGCGGGGGACACAGATACGCAGTATTTT	CSVDGLAGDTDTQYF
13	NA	TRBV10-1	TRBJ1-5	few	TGCGCCAGCAGCACAGGGCGCGATCAGCCCCAGCATTTT	CASSTGRDQPQHF
14	NA	TRBV9	TRBJ1-5	few	TGTGCCAGCAGCGTAGGGGGGGGTAATCAGCCCCAGCATTTT	CASSVGGGNQPQHF
16	NA	TRBV3-1	TRBJ2-3	many	TGTGCCAGCAGCCAAGGTACAGCGGACGTGCATGATACGCAGTATTTT	CASSQGTADVHDTQYF
11	NA	TRBV24-1	TRBJ2-1	many	TGTGCCACCAGGTCGGACAATGAGCAGTTCTTC	CATRSDNEQFF
16	NA	TRBV27	TRBJ2-1	NA	TGTGCCAGCAGTTCGCGGACTTCCTCCTCCTACAATGAGCAGTTCTTC	CASSSRTSSSYNEQFF
16	TRBD2	TRBV3-1	TRBJ2-1	NA	TGTGCCAGCAGCCAACTAGCGGGAGGGGGGTACAATGAGCAGTTCTTC	CASSQLAGGGYNEQFF
16	NA	TRBV27	TRBJ2-3	few	TGTGCCAGCAGTTTAGTGTCCGGACGAAGCACAGATACGCAGTATTTT	CASSLVSGRSTDTQYF
13	NA	TRBV28	TRBJ1-2	NA	TGTGCCAGCAGCCCGTTAGCGGACTATGGCTACACCTTC	CASSPLADYGYTF
12	NA	TRBV7-2	TRBJ2-3	few	TGTGCCAGCAACCGGGACATAGATACGCAGTATTTT	CASNRDIDTQYF
15	NA	TRBV10-3	TRBJ2-2	NA	TGTGCCATCACGCCCCGGGGGCTGAACACCGGGGAGCTGTTTTTT	CAITPRGLNTGELFF
15	NA	TRBV20-1	TRBJ1-5	many	TGCAGTGCTAGAGATAAGGGATCGGTCAATCAGCCCCAGCATTTT	CSARDKGSVNQPQHF
14	NA	TRBV4-2	TRBJ2-3	few	TGTGCCAGCAGCCAAGAGGTTAGCACAGATACGCAGTATTTT	CASSQEVSTDTQYF
17	NA	TRBV7-6	TRBJ2-2	NA	TGTGCCAGCAGCTTAGGACAGCCTGCCGCGAACACCGGGGAGCTGTTTTTT	CASSLGQPAANTGELFF
16	NA	TRBV7-2	TRBJ1-5	NA	TGTGCCGGCAGCCGTGGGAGTGGAGGGATGACTCAGCCCCAGCATTTT	CAGSRGSGGMTQPQHF
11	NA	TRBV4-3	TRBJ1-2	NA	TGCGCCAGCAGCCGCGGAGGCGGCTACACCTTC	CASSRGGGYTF
13	NA	TRBV5-1	TRBJ1-3	NA	TGCGCCAGCAGCCAGGACGGAGGAAACACCATATATTTT	CASSQDGGNTIYF
16	TRBD1	TRBV5-4	TRBJ1-4	NA	TGTGCCAGCAGCTTCCACGTGGGACAGCCAAATGAAAAACTGTTTTTT	CASSFHVGQPNEKLFF
14	TRBD1	TRBV29-1	TRBJ2-3	NA	TGCAGCGCCGCCGGGACAGGGGGCGCAGATACGCAGTATTTT	CSAAGTGGADTQYF
15	NA	TRBV15	TRBJ2-2	NA	TGTGCCACCAGCAGAGATAGGAGGGACACCGGGGAGCTGTTTTTT	CATSRDRRDTGELFF
17	TRBD1	TRBV5-1	TRBJ2-6	few	TGCGCCAGCAGCCAGGGACAGGGCCTTGCTGGGGCCAACGTCCTGACTTTC	CASSQGQGLAGANVLTF
16	NA	TRBV6-1	TRBJ1-1	NA	TGTGCCAGCACGGACTACGCCTCAGGGTTGGGCACTGAAGCTTTCTTT	CASTDYASGLGTEAFF
14	NA	TRBV6-2/TRBV6-3	TRBJ2-2	few	TGTGCCAGCCTCCGGGCCCTGAACACCGGGGAGCTGTTTTTT	CASLRALNTGELFF
13	NA	TRBV5-5	TRBJ2-1	few	TGTGCCAGCAGCCCGTACCTACAGGGACTCTGGTTCTTC	CASSPYLQGLWFF
12	NA	TRBV2	TRBJ2-7	few	TGTGCCAGCAGTAAACGGGACTCCGAGCAGTACTTC	CASSKRDSEQYF
15	NA	TRBV5-1	TRBJ2-3	many	TGCGCCAGCAGCTTGGACGGACAGCCCACAGATACGCAGTATTTT	CASSLDGQPTDTQYF
15	TRBD1	TRBV4-2	TRBJ1-4	few	TGTGCCAGCAGCCAAGACGGGACAGGGAATGAAAAACTGTTTTTT	CASSQDGTGNEKLFF
13	NA	TRBV18	TRBJ2-7	few	TGTGCCAGCTCGAGGGACCCATCCTACGAGCAGTACTTC	CASSRDPSYEQYF
19	TRBD1	TRBV7-6	TRBJ2-4	NA	TGTGCCAGCAGCCCTACAGGGGGCTACAGTCCTTCCGCCAAAAACATTCAGTACTTC	CASSPTGGYSPSAKNIQYF
15	NA	TRBV4-3	TRBJ1-6	NA	TGCGCCAGCAGCCAAGATTGGATCCTCAATTCACCCCTCCACTTT	CASSQDWILNSPLHF
11	NA	TRBV20-1	TRBJ1-1	few	TGCAGTGCGCGCAGGGACCCTGAAGCTTTCTTT	CSARRDPEAFF
12	NA	TRBV6-2/TRBV6-3	TRBJ1-2	few	TGTGCCAGCAGTTCCCAGTTCCATGGCTACACCTTC	CASSSQFHGYTF
15	TRBD1	TRBV6-2/TRBV6-3	TRBJ2-2	NA	TGTGCCAGCAGTCAGACAGGGGGCCACACCGGGGAGCTGTTTTTT	CASSQTGGHTGELFF
17	NA	TRBV7-6	TRBJ2-3	many	TGTGCCAGCAGCTTAGCACGGGACGGGGAGAGCACAGATACGCAGTATTTT	CASSLARDGESTDTQYF
14	TRBD2	TRBV27	TRBJ2-7	few	TGTGCCAGCAGCCAAGGAGCGGGGGGCTACGAGCAGTACTTC	CASSQGAGGYEQYF
17	TRBD1	TRBV5-1	TRBJ1-5	NA	TGCGCCAGCAGCTCCATTGGGACAGCATATAGCAATCAGCCCCAGCATTTT	CASSSIGTAYSNQPQHF
12	NA	TRBV29-1	TRBJ2-5	many	TGCAGCGTTGCCAGGGTGGGAGAGACCCAGTACTTC	CSVARVGETQYF
15	TRBD2	TRBV7-9	TRBJ2-7	NA	TGTGCCAGCAGCTTGGGCAACGGGGGGGCCTACGAGCAGTACTTC	CASSLGNGGAYEQYF
13	NA	TRBV6-4	TRBJ2-3	many	TGTGCCAGCAGTGCCCTACCGCATGATACGCAGTATTTT	CASSALPHDTQYF
15	NA	TRBV10-1	TRBJ2-6	few	TGCGCCAGCAGTGAGGCTGGCTCTGGGGCCAACGTCCTGACTTTC	CASSEAGSGANVLTF
16	TRBD1	TRBV5-1	TRBJ2-5	NA	TGCGCCAGCAGCGCCCCTGACAGGGAGTCTTTAGAGACCCAGTACTTC	CASSAPDRESLETQYF
15	NA	TRBV11-2	TRBJ2-1	NA	TGTGCCAGCAGCTTAGATGGTCCAGACCTAGATGAGCAGTTCTTC	CASSLDGPDLDEQFF
13	NA	TRBV4-2	TRBJ2-3	many	TGTGCCAGCAGCGATCCCGGGGCAGATACGCAGTATTTT	CASSDPGADTQYF
16	NA	TRBV7-9	TRBJ1-6	few	TGTGCCAGCAGCCAAGTGGGGGGGTCCTATAATTCACCCCTCCACTTT	CASSQVGGSYNSPLHF